The 32 T cell receptor beta chains below were found in one sample sequenced in a study of blood T cell repertoires in COVID-19 (dated by TCRdb to about 2020). The library was prepared using the immunoSEQ multiplex PCR assay. Entries here come from immuneACCESS through TCRdb and include only in-frame sequences with V and J called. Some clones fail to appear in such tables; in the studies checked, an unresolved V gene covers under half of the shortfall, and the cause of the remainder is unknown. This sample has approximately 16,000 clones in its table, and around 77% of those were observed once. Together, the top ten hold about 14% of the sample. The sequencing sample was made of peripheral blood. Source of these receptors: a human donor in a cohort sampled during active COVID-19.

This clone was recorded a few times. The gene calls are TRBV4-1 and TRBJ1-3; D perhaps matches TRBD1 (6 bases). Germline-derived CDR1 and CDR2 are MGHRA and YSYEKL. Trimming stripped 3 bases from V and 4 bases from J, with 16 bases between. CDR3 length: 16 residues. The CDR3 protein is CASSHFGTGMGNTIYF. CDR3 nucleotides: TGCGCCAGCAGCCACTTTGGTACAGGGATGGGAAACACCATATATTTT.

The rearrangement links TRBV29-1 to TRBJ2-5; TRBD1 matches 7 bases. Germline V gives CDR1 SQVTM, CDR2 ANQGSEA. This CDR3 has 12 amino acids. J gave up 1 base and V 7 bases, and 3 bases lay outside the gene matches. CDR3 residues: CSGRQGQETQYF. In DNA, the CDR3 is TGCAGCGGAAGACAGGGCCAAGAGACCCAGTACTTC.

This rearrangement joins TRBV11-2 to TRBJ1-2; D not resolved. Looked up from germline, CDR1 is SGHAT and CDR2 is FQNNGV. The CDR3 totals 14 residues. The V gene lost 1 base and the J gene lost 4 bases, with 10 bases spanning the gap. The chain's CDR3 is CASSLGPGFYGYTF. DNA for the CDR3: TGTGCCAGCAGCTTAGGTCCCGGGTTCTATGGCTACACCTTC.

The chain is built from TRBV29-1 and TRBJ2-1, with 9 positions matching TRBD2. CDR1 is SQVTM and CDR2 is ANQGSEA in the germline V gene. The CDR3 loop spans 10 amino acids. With V trimmed by 6 bases and J by 16 bases, 7 bases remained unmatched. The CDR3 DNA follows: TGCAGCGTGGATAGCGGGAGTTACTTCTTC. Its protein product is CSVDSGSYFF.

The chain couples TRBV29-1 to TRBJ1-1; 7 bases agree with TRBD1. CDR3 length: 12 amino acids. With 0 bases clipped from V and 11 bases from J, the junction kept 6 bases outside the gene matches. Germline V CDR1 and CDR2: SQVTM, ANQGSEA. The CDR3 here is CSVEDIGTVAFF. For the CDR3, the DNA is TGCAGCGTTGAAGACATTGGGACAGTTGCTTTCTTT.

This clone was counted once. This chain uses TRBV20-1 with TRBJ2-1; 9 bases are shared with TRBD2. The CDR3 spans 15 residues. V gave up 3 bases and J gave up 5 bases; unmatched junction bases: 8. Germline CDR1 reads DFQATT; CDR2 reads SNEGSKA (reference sequence). Here the CDR3 reads CSASEVAGVNNEQFF. DNA of the CDR3: TGCAGTGCTAGTGAGGTAGCGGGGGTCAACAATGAGCAGTTCTTC.

The gene calls are TRBV28 and TRBJ2-6, with D unresolved. The CDR3 is made up of 13 amino acids. In germline, CDR1 is MDHEN, CDR2 SYDVKM. Trimming removed 7 bases from V and 5 bases from J, with 9 bases in between. The CDR3 loop is CASILRWANVLTF. The CDR3 DNA sequence: TGTGCCAGCATCCTCCGGTGGGCCAACGTCCTGACTTTC.

This rearrangement joins TRBV5-4 to TRBJ2-7, with D possibly matching TRBD1 (5 bases). Per the germline V gene, CDR1 is SGHNT and CDR2 is YYREEE (reference sequence). The CDR3 is 14 amino acids. V was trimmed by 1 base and J by 2 bases, leaving 10 bases between them. The DNA of the CDR3 is TGTGCCAGCAGCTTGCAGGGCCTGGCCTACGAGCAGTACTTC. It encodes CASSLQGLAYEQYF.

The rearrangement joins TRBV6-5 to TRBJ2-5; TRBD2 aligns across 10 bases. Germline V gene sequence: CDR1 MNHEY, CDR2 SVGAGI. The CDR3 contains 15 residues. V dropped 6 bases and J dropped 3; count of bases not matched to a gene: 7. For the CDR3, the DNA is TGTGCCAGCAGCTCCGAGCGGGGGGGCGAAGAGACCCAGTACTTC. It yields the protein CASSSERGGEETQYF.

The rearrangement links TRBV2 to TRBJ2-5, with D unresolved. Trimming stripped 6 bases from V and 5 bases from J, with 13 bases between. Germline CDR1 SNHLY, CDR2 FYNNEI. This CDR3 is 13 amino acids long. CDR3 amino acids: CASRASTLETQYF. The CDR3 DNA sequence: TGTGCCAGCAGGGCCTCGACATTGGAGACCCAGTACTTC.

The chain employs TRBV2 and TRBJ1-6; D unclear. Trimming took off 2 bases at V and 7 bases at J, with 6 bases between the two ends. The CDR3 length is 13 residues. The germline CDR1 and CDR2 sequences are SNHLY and FYNNEI. CDR3 coding DNA: TGTGCCAGCAGTGAAACGAGGAATTCACCCCTCCACTTT. It specifies CASSETRNSPLHF.

Only a few counts were recorded for this clone. This sequence joins TRBV9 and TRBJ1-6, with D maybe TRBD1 (6 bases). V gave up 0 bases and J gave up 9 bases, with 16 bases separating them. This CDR3 has 16 residues. Per germline, CDR1 SGDLS and CDR2 YYNGEE. The CDR3 coding sequence is TGTGCCAGCAGCGTAGCCGGACAGTTAGACGGTTCACCCCTCCACTTT. It translates to CASSVAGQLDGSPLHF.

This chain links TRBV7-6 with TRBJ2-7; D ambiguous. The CDR3 has 17 residues. From germline, CDR1 is SGHVS and CDR2 FNYEAQ. V was clipped by 2 bases and J by 7 bases, with 24 bases between them. The CDR3 loop reads CASSLLPRIGPLREQYF. The CDR3 coding sequence is TGTGCCAGCAGCTTACTTCCTAGGATCGGCCCACTACGTGAGCAGTACTTC.

The chain carries TRBV9 and TRBJ1-5, with D tentatively TRBD1 (6 bases). Trimming shortened V by 5 bases and J by 1 base, and 13 bases separated the two germline ends. The germline CDR1 and CDR2 sequences are SGDLS and YYNGEE. This CDR3 spans 15 amino acids. CDR3 DNA sequence: TGTGCCAGCAGTCCAGGGGCAGAAAGCAATCAGCCCCAGCATTTT. Its translation: CASSPGAESNQPQHF.

This clone was observed once. This chain joins TRBV7-6 and TRBJ1-5; no reliable D call. The CDR3 contains 13 residues. V was pared by 1 base and J by 7 bases, with 8 bases between. From germline, CDR1 is SGHVS and CDR2 FNYEAQ. CDR3 in amino acids: CASSLGTEQPQHF. The CDR3, as DNA: TGTGCCAGCAGCTTAGGTACGGAGCAGCCCCAGCATTTT.

The chain links TRBV28 to TRBJ2-5, with 9 positions matching TRBD2. Germline CDR1 is MDHEN and CDR2 is SYDVKM. V lost 3 bases and J lost 3; bases outside the gene matches: 5. The CDR3 runs 15 residues. The CDR3 loop reads CASSFVAGGEETQYF. The DNA for the CDR3 is TGTGCCAGCAGTTTCGTTGCGGGGGGGGAAGAGACCCAGTACTTC.

The genes are TRBV9 and TRBJ1-3; possibly TRBD1 for D (6 bases). Trimming took 0 bases from V and 4 from J, leaving 11 bases between them. The germline gives CDR1 SGDLS, CDR2 YYNGEE. The CDR3 extends over 15 amino acids. CDR3 amino acids: CASSVGGGVGNTIYF. The CDR3 DNA reads TGTGCCAGCAGCGTAGGAGGGGGGGTAGGAAACACCATATATTTT.

Written as DNA, the CDR3 is TGTGCCAGCAGTTTATTGATAAGCGGGGGGCGACTCCACAATGAGCAGTTCTTC. This encodes CASSLLISGGRLHNEQFF. The V gene is TRBV28, the J gene TRBJ2-1; TRBD2 matches 9 bases. CDR3 size: 18 residues. Per the germline V gene, CDR1 is MDHEN and CDR2 is SYDVKM. J was trimmed by 5 bases and V by 1 base; bases with no gene match: 12.

The J gene is TRBJ1-5, the V gene TRBV30, with 7 bases fitting TRBD1. Germline CDR1 GTSNPN, CDR2 SVGIG (reference sequence). This CDR3 region has 16 residues. V lost 2 bases to trimming and J lost 7 bases; unmatched junction nucleotides: 14. The CDR3 protein is CAWSPQTLRTGQPQHF. The CDR3 DNA follows: TGTGCCTGGAGTCCTCAAACTCTCAGGACAGGCCAGCCCCAGCATTTT.

This clone was seen a few times. The chain joins TRBV2 to TRBJ1-6; no definite D call. CDR3 size: 12 residues. CDR1 is SNHLY, CDR2 FYNNEI, per germline. Trimming removed 3 bases from V and 8 bases from J, with 5 bases in between. In nucleotides, the CDR3 is TGTGCCAGCAGTGAGAGGCATTCACCCCTCCACTTT. Translation: CASSERHSPLHF. The variable domain in full, with the rest retrieved from reference TRBV2 and TRBJ1-6, is EPEVTQTPSHQVTQMGQEVILRCVPISNHLYFYWYRQILGQKVEFLVSFYNNEISEKSEIFDDQFSVERPDGSNFTLKIRSTKLEDSAMYFCASSERHSPLHFGNGTRLTVT.

The chain employs TRBV24-1 and TRBJ1-4, with TRBD1 identical over 7 bases. The ends lost 5 bases at V and 8 bases at J; junction bases unmatched: 13. The CDR3 is 16 residues long. Germline V lookup: CDR1 KGHDR, CDR2 SFDVKD. The CDR3 coding sequence is TGTGCCACCAGTGGCAATCGACAGGGAGAGTACGAAAAACTGTTTTTT. Residues: CATSGNRQGEYEKLFF.

V and J are TRBV28 and TRBJ2-5, with D unresolved. Trimming took off 4 bases at V and 2 bases at J, with 14 bases between the two ends. The CDR3 length is 15 residues. The germline V gene encodes CDR1 MDHEN and CDR2 SYDVKM. The CDR3: CASSSYRQVQETQYF. As DNA, the CDR3 is TGTGCCAGCAGTTCTTACAGACAAGTTCAAGAGACCCAGTACTTC. Together with reference TRBV28 and TRBJ2-5, the CDR3 gives the full variable domain: DVKVTQSSRYLVKRTGEKVFLECVQDMDHENMFWYRQDPGLGLRLIYFSYDVKMKEKGDIPEGYSVSREKKERFSLILESASTNQTSMYLCASSSYRQVQETQYFGPGTRLLVL.

Within the sample, this clone is medium-sized. The gene calls are TRBV29-1 and TRBJ1-1, with no clear D. V shed 5 bases and J shed 3 bases, with 10 bases lying between them. Germline CDR1 reads SQVTM; CDR2 reads ANQGSEA. This CDR3 region has 12 residues. The CDR3 region is CSVSLGDTEAFF. The CDR3 bases are TGCAGCGTTAGCCTTGGTGACACTGAAGCTTTCTTT.

This clone was detected only once. The chain employs TRBV11-2 and TRBJ2-3, with D possibly being TRBD1 (5 bases). Germline-derived CDR1 and CDR2 are SGHAT and FQNNGV. The CDR3 loop spans 15 amino acids. V shed 8 bases and J shed 0 bases, with 15 bases lying between them. The CDR3 is CASLGPLFSTDTQYF. Written as DNA, the CDR3 is TGTGCCAGCCTGGGGCCGCTGTTTAGCACAGATACGCAGTATTTT.

The chain recombines TRBV10-3 with TRBJ2-3; D might be TRBD1 (5 bases). There are 15 residues in the CDR3. The V and J ends lost 0 bases and 2 bases respectively, with 9 bases between them. Germline V gene data show CDR1 as ENHRY and CDR2 as SYGVKD. This CDR3 is CAISESGQPTDTQYF. CDR3 DNA sequence: TGTGCCATCAGTGAGTCGGGGCAGCCCACAGATACGCAGTATTTT.

The chain combines TRBV27 with TRBJ1-1; 11 bases are a match to TRBD1. Trimming took 7 bases from V and 0 from J; bases not matched to a gene: 7. Germline V gene data show CDR1 as MNHEY and CDR2 as SMNVEV (reference sequence). The CDR3 sequence is 16 residues long. This chain's CDR3 is CASISWTGGLNTEAFF. CDR3 DNA sequence: TGTGCCAGCATATCTTGGACAGGGGGCTTGAACACTGAAGCTTTCTTT.

In this sample, this clone turned up a few times. The J gene is TRBJ2-2, the V gene TRBV29-1; TRBD2 is a possible D gene (6 bases). This CDR3 is 14 amino acids long. V was pared by 2 bases and J by 1 base, with 8 bases between. CDR1 and CDR2 from the germline V gene are SQVTM and ANQGSEA. CDR3 loop: CSVEKTRNTGELFF. The CDR3 DNA follows: TGCAGCGTTGAAAAGACTAGGAACACCGGGGAGCTGTTTTTT.

This clone was seen a single time. The rearrangement uses TRBV12-3 or TRBV12-4 and TRBJ1-1; D ambiguous. Trimming took off 5 bases at V and 5 bases at J, with 9 bases between the two ends. CDR3 length: 12 residues. CDR3 sequence: CASSPVETEAFF. CDR3 DNA: TGTGCCAGCAGTCCTGTCGAGACTGAAGCTTTCTTT.

The chain links TRBV10-3 to TRBJ2-7; the match to TRBD2 covers 7 bases. In germline, CDR1 is ENHRY, CDR2 SYGVKD. J gave up 4 bases and V 10 bases, and 19 bases lay outside the gene matches. The CDR3 has 16 residues. CDR3 bases: TGTGCCACCAAAACCGGGGACTATCCCCGCGGATACGAGCAGTACTTC. It specifies CATKTGDYPRGYEQYF.

This chain uses TRBV11-2 with TRBJ2-7; tentative D call: TRBD1 (6 bases). Germline-derived CDR1 and CDR2 are SGHAT and FQNNGV. Trimming shortened V by 1 base and J by 3 bases, and 13 bases separated the two germline ends. This CDR3 has 15 residues. CDR3 region: CASSLGQAFGYEQYF. The DNA for the CDR3 is TGTGCCAGCAGCTTAGGACAGGCTTTCGGCTACGAGCAGTACTTC. The variable domain in full, with the rest retrieved from reference TRBV11-2 and TRBJ2-7, is EAGVAQSPRYKIIEKRQSVAFWCNPISGHATLYWYQQILGQGPKLLIQFQNNGVVDDSQLPKDRFSAERLKGVDSTLKIQPAKLEDSAVYLCASSLGQAFGYEQYFGPGTRLTVT.

The genes are TRBV11-3 and TRBJ2-2; the D gene is possibly TRBD2 (6 bases). V dropped 3 bases and J dropped 2 bases, with 16 bases sitting between them. The germline CDR1 and CDR2 sequences are SGHNT and YENEEA. CDR3 length: 17 residues. The CDR3 spells CASSFGGMGGNTGELFF. CDR3 DNA: TGTGCCAGCAGCTTTGGGGGGATGGGAGGAAACACCGGGGAGCTGTTTTTT.

The DNA for the CDR3 is TGCGCCAGCAGTCGACAGGGCCAAGGGGCCAAAAACATTCAGTACTTC. Protein: CASSRQGQGAKNIQYF. The chain has TRBV4-1 and TRBJ2-4, with TRBD1 identical over 7 bases. The V and J ends lost 6 bases and 1 base, in that order; junction bases with no gene match: 9. CDR1 and CDR2 from the germline V gene are MGHRA and YSYEKL. The CDR3 is 16 amino acids.